These T cell receptor beta chains were read from a single sample in a study of metastatic and nonmetastatic thyroid tumors. TCRdb called clones again from the PCR reads with MiXCR. The repertoire has 30,000 or so clones, around a quarter of them found once; the top ten carry about 2.5%. The sample taken for sequencing was blood. The receptor set was obtained from a female donor with papillary thyroid cancer or a benign thyroid nodule (not recorded which). Some clones in this sample may be carry-over from other donors' samples. Each CDR3 is given with its conserved first and last residue. Fields, in order: CDR3 protein, V gene, J gene.

cdr3_aa: CASSFTAQPQHF
v_call: TRBV7-9
j_call: TRBJ1-5

cdr3_aa: CASSQYGTYEQYF
v_call: TRBV14
j_call: TRBJ2-7

cdr3_aa: CSARGESGAPNCDYKQYF
v_call: TRBV20-1
j_call: TRBJ2-7

cdr3_aa: CAISERSSGDSPLHF
v_call: TRBV10-3
j_call: TRBJ1-6

cdr3_aa: CASSQGGTDKQYF
v_call: TRBV6-4
j_call: TRBJ2-3

cdr3_aa: CASSFRADAEAFF
v_call: TRBV7-9
j_call: TRBJ1-1

cdr3_aa: CASSSTGGSYEQYF
v_call: TRBV7-7
j_call: TRBJ2-7

cdr3_aa: CASSYFRNEQFF
v_call: TRBV6-2/TRBV6-3
j_call: TRBJ2-1

cdr3_aa: CASMERLVTDTQYF
v_call: TRBV27
j_call: TRBJ2-3

cdr3_aa: CASSQEGGAGANVLTF
v_call: TRBV3-1
j_call: TRBJ2-6

cdr3_aa: CASGPTGDQPQHF
v_call: TRBV4-1
j_call: TRBJ1-5

cdr3_aa: CASSLGLSEKLFF
v_call: TRBV13
j_call: TRBJ1-4

cdr3_aa: CAISLGIYEQYF
v_call: TRBV5-5
j_call: TRBJ2-7

cdr3_aa: CASPGRGDNEQFF
v_call: TRBV7-9
j_call: TRBJ2-1

cdr3_aa: CASSLGAGGPETQYF
v_call: TRBV7-2
j_call: TRBJ2-5

cdr3_aa: CASSTQRSQHF
v_call: TRBV6-1
j_call: TRBJ1-5

cdr3_aa: CASRPTSGVPDTQYF
v_call: TRBV7-2
j_call: TRBJ2-3

cdr3_aa: CASSLMGDQPQHF
v_call: TRBV27
j_call: TRBJ1-5

cdr3_aa: CASSIGSGDLDNQPQHF
v_call: TRBV19
j_call: TRBJ1-5

cdr3_aa: CASSLGSTGAGANVLTF
v_call: TRBV11-2
j_call: TRBJ2-6

cdr3_aa: CASSLRLAGVGYNEQFF
v_call: TRBV12-3/TRBV12-4
j_call: TRBJ2-1

cdr3_aa: CASSLLPGGLYVEAFF
v_call: TRBV4-1
j_call: TRBJ1-1

cdr3_aa: CSARDGGRSNQPQHF
v_call: TRBV20-1
j_call: TRBJ1-5

cdr3_aa: CASIPKAGSVRNEQFF
v_call: TRBV10-1
j_call: TRBJ2-1

cdr3_aa: CSARPGDTEAFF
v_call: TRBV20-1
j_call: TRBJ1-1

cdr3_aa: CASSTTGGRETQYF
v_call: TRBV10-2
j_call: TRBJ2-5

cdr3_aa: CSAPSRDRGSYAQYF
v_call: TRBV20-1
j_call: TRBJ2-7

cdr3_aa: CAITLAGGPWDTQYF
v_call: TRBV10-3
j_call: TRBJ2-3

cdr3_aa: CASTGGDSSYEQYF
v_call: TRBV19
j_call: TRBJ2-7

cdr3_aa: CASSLPAGTGVIF
v_call: TRBV28
j_call: TRBJ2-7

cdr3_aa: CSASFARENNEQFF
v_call: TRBV20-1
j_call: TRBJ2-1

cdr3_aa: CASSLPGQVRDYTF
v_call: TRBV13
j_call: TRBJ1-2

cdr3_aa: CASNTSGRSSYNEQFF
v_call: TRBV6-4
j_call: TRBJ2-1

cdr3_aa: CASSIYRVMGGRHQNF
v_call: TRBV12-3/TRBV12-4
j_call: TRBJ1-5

cdr3_aa: CASNQAGGVYEQYF
v_call: TRBV27
j_call: TRBJ2-7

cdr3_aa: CSARGTSGRGGTQYF
v_call: TRBV20-1
j_call: TRBJ2-3

cdr3_aa: CASSQFPGGNEQFF
v_call: TRBV7-9
j_call: TRBJ2-1

cdr3_aa: CASSPTTSGTYEQFF
v_call: TRBV18
j_call: TRBJ2-1

cdr3_aa: CASSEGNPHPFF
v_call: TRBV2
j_call: TRBJ1-4

cdr3_aa: CAKPERLRGYTF
v_call: TRBV6-2/TRBV6-3
j_call: TRBJ1-2

cdr3_aa: CASSLARGTNNEQFF
v_call: TRBV7-2
j_call: TRBJ2-1

cdr3_aa: CASNRATIEQFF
v_call: TRBV6-1
j_call: TRBJ2-1

cdr3_aa: CASGHTVANVLTF
v_call: TRBV27
j_call: TRBJ2-6

cdr3_aa: CASSGLATYNEQFF
v_call: TRBV2
j_call: TRBJ2-1

cdr3_aa: CASSRDSNSYEQYF
v_call: TRBV19
j_call: TRBJ2-7

cdr3_aa: CASSQFNEQFF
v_call: TRBV6-1
j_call: TRBJ2-1

cdr3_aa: CASSQGQYAGYTF
v_call: TRBV3-1
j_call: TRBJ1-2

cdr3_aa: CAWSVGTVDQPQHF
v_call: TRBV30
j_call: TRBJ1-5

cdr3_aa: CASSSITLCGRLDRCQYF
v_call: TRBV28
j_call: TRBJ2-7